This T cell receptor beta chain was profiled in a study of shared clonotypes between healthy human individuals. Study-level results: Limitation of the genetic and exposure-history diversity represented came from the few donors.

The material for each subset, its genomic DNA, was split evenly across several immunoSEQ plates. Sorted-subset replicate PCRs used about 200 ng DNA, about 30,000 T cell genomes. Libraries were prepared by immunoSEQ multiplex PCR; TCRdb keeps only in-frame clonotypes and omits some of them. Seen here are hundreds of thousands of clones, 72% observed once, and the top ten hold approximately 1.8%. Concerning this clone: Its antigen is not identified.

The V and J ends lost 1 base and 3 bases respectively, with 10 bases between them. Germline assignment: CDR1 SQVTM and CDR2 ANQGSEA. CDR3 length: 13 amino acids. The chain has TRBV29-1 and TRBJ2-7; the D is unclear. The sequenced material came from memory CD4+ T cells sorted from blood. As to subset: CD45RA-negative fraction. This receptor was obtained from a woman aged 25 to 39 in good health. The CDR3: CSVEGQNGYEQYF. The CDR3 nucleotides read TGCAGCGTTGAAGGCCAGAACGGCTACGAGCAGTACTTC.